One sample yielded the 11 T cell receptor beta chains listed below, sequenced in a study of blood T cell repertoires in COVID-19 (dated by TCRdb to 2020 to 2022). Receptor amplification or capture employed the immunoSEQ multiplex PCR assay. In TCRdb, the immuneACCESS table is reduced to in-frame sequences with V and J assigned. These tables do not hold every clone; where another copy was compared, an unresolved V gene accounts for under half, and the others remain unexplained. This sample has about 61,000 clones in its table, and less than 90% of those were observed once. Approximately 5% of the sample is in the top ten clones. The material sequenced was peripheral blood. These receptors all come from a man older than 75 in a cohort sampled during active COVID-19.

The chain joins TRBV5-1 to TRBJ2-5; 11 nucleotides line up with TRBD1. In germline, CDR1 is SGHRS, CDR2 YFSETQ. The V gene end was trimmed by 6 bases and the J gene end by 4 bases; junction bases not matched to a gene: 8. CDR3 length equals 15 residues. CDR3 in amino acids: CASNVGTGGVETQYF. In DNA, the CDR3 is TGCGCCAGCAACGTCGGGACAGGGGGTGTAGAGACCCAGTACTTC. The full variable domain, with the rest looked up from reference TRBV5-1 and TRBJ2-5, is KAGVTQTPRYLIKTRGQQVTLSCSPISGHRSVSWYQQTPGQGLQFLFEYFSETQRNKGNFPGRFSGRQFSNSRSEMNVSTLELGDSALYLCASNVGTGGVETQYFGPGTRLLVL.

V usage is TRBV9 and J usage is TRBJ2-1, with TRBD1 identical over 8 bases. With V trimmed by 0 bases and J by 4 bases, 3 bases remained unmatched. Germline CDR1 reads SGDLS; CDR2 reads YYNGEE. The CDR3 sequence is 15 residues long. CDR3 amino acids: CASSVGQGQYNEQFF. CDR3 sequence (DNA): TGTGCCAGCAGCGTAGGACAGGGGCAATACAATGAGCAGTTCTTC.

V gene TRBV18 combines with J gene TRBJ2-5, with 10 bases that match TRBD1. Unmatched junction bases numbered 10, after V lost 5 bases and J lost 4 bases. Germline V gene lookup returns CDR1 KGHSH and CDR2 LQKENI. This CDR3 region has 16 residues. CDR3: CASSGTRTGGRETQYF. The CDR3 nucleotides are TGTGCCAGCTCAGGGACCCGGACAGGGGGGCGAGAGACCCAGTACTTC.

V usage is TRBV19 and J usage is TRBJ1-6; the match to TRBD1 covers 7 bases. This CDR3 has 15 residues. J was trimmed by 8 bases and V by 8 bases; bases with no gene match: 12. Germline lookup yields CDR1 LNHDA and CDR2 SQIVND (reference sequence). The CDR3 is CASSQGGLLDSPLHF. The CDR3 DNA is TGTGCCAGTTCGCAAGGGGGCCTCTTGGATTCACCCCTCCACTTT.

This sequence joins TRBV3-1 (or the pseudogene TRBV3-2) and TRBJ1-5; D uncertain. V lost 0 bases to trimming and J lost 6 bases, with 15 bases between them. Germline V CDR1 and CDR2: LGHDT, YNNKEL (reference sequence). The CDR3 runs to 16 residues. The CDR3 region has the DNA TGTGCCAGCAGCCAAGACTTGGCGGGGAGCGGTCAGCCCCAGCATTTT. Protein sequence: CASSQDLAGSGQPQHF.

The chain joins TRBV2 to TRBJ1-1; TRBD1 agrees at 9 bases. Losses at the gene ends were 6 bases for V and 12 bases for J; bases not matched to a gene: 5. The CDR3 covers 11 residues. Germline V gene sequence: CDR1 SNHLY, CDR2 FYNNEI. CDR3 DNA sequence: TGTGCCAGCAGGGGACAGGGTGAGTCTTTCTTT. This translates into CASRGQGESFF.

The chain has TRBV5-4 and TRBJ1-3, with D perhaps matching TRBD1 (5 bases). The germline CDR1 and CDR2 sequences are SGHNT and YYREEE (reference sequence). CDR3 size: 16 residues. Trimming took 4 bases from V and 5 from J, leaving 19 bases between them. The CDR3: CASSPAPTVNRNTIYF. For the CDR3, the DNA is TGTGCCAGCAGCCCTGCCCCGACAGTTAATAGAAACACCATATATTTT.

This clone has just one count. The chain combines TRBV4-1 with TRBJ2-2; D is unresolved. The V and J ends lost 1 base and 8 bases respectively, with 11 bases between them. Looked up from germline, CDR1 is MGHRA and CDR2 is YSYEKL. The CDR3 extends over 14 amino acids. The chain's CDR3 is CASSQVRREGELFF. CDR3 DNA: TGCGCCAGCAGCCAAGTAAGAAGAGAGGGGGAGCTGTTTTTT.

This clone occurred a few times. The chain carries TRBV6-4 and TRBJ2-7; D not resolved. Germline-derived CDR1 and CDR2 are MRHNA and SNTAGT. The CDR3 has 16 amino acids. The V gene lost 3 bases and the J gene lost 3 bases, with 18 bases spanning the gap. The CDR3 here is CASSDGRRTLRYEQYF. The CDR3 DNA follows: TGTGCCAGCAGTGATGGTCGTAGAACGCTCCGCTACGAGCAGTACTTC.

The J gene is TRBJ2-1, the V gene TRBV3-1 (or the pseudogene TRBV3-2); 10 bases fit TRBD1. Per the germline V gene, CDR1 is LGHDT and CDR2 is YNNKEL (reference sequence). CDR3 length: 16 amino acids. V trimming: 0 bases; J trimming: 7 bases; junction bases outside the gene matches: 6. The CDR3 DNA sequence: TGTGCCAGCAGCCAAGAGGGGACAGGGGTTAAGAATGAGCAGTTCTTC. Its protein product is CASSQEGTGVKNEQFF.

The chain combines TRBV30 with TRBJ2-2; 9 nucleotides line up with TRBD2. With 5 bases clipped from V and 5 bases from J, the junction kept 9 bases outside the gene matches. The CDR3 consists of 15 residues. Looked up from germline, CDR1 is GTSNPN and CDR2 is SVGIG (reference sequence). Here the CDR3 reads CAWDGAGGRTGELFF. The CDR3 coding sequence is TGTGCCTGGGACGGTGCGGGGGGGCGTACCGGGGAGCTGTTTTTT.